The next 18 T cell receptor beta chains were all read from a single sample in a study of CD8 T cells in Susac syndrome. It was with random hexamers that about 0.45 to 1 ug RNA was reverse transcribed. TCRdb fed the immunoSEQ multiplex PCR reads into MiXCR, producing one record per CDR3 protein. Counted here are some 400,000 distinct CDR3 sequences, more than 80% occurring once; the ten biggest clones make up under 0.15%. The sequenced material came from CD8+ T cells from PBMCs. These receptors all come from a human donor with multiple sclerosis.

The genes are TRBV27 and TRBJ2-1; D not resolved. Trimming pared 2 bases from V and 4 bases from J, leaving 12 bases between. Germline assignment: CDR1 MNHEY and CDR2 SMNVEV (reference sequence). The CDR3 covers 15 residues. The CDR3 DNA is TGTGCCAGCAGTTTAGTCGGGCACGGTTACAATGAGCAGTTCTTC. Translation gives CASSLVGHGYNEQFF.

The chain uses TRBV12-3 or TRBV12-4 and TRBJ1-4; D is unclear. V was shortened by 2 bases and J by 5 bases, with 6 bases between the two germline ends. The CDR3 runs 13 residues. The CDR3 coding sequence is TGTGCCAGCAGTTTACAAAAAAATGAAAAACTGTTTTTT. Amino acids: CASSLQKNEKLFF.

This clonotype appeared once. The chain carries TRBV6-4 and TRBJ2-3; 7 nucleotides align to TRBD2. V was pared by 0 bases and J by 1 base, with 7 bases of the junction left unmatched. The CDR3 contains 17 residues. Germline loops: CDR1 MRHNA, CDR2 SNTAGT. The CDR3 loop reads CASSDSSGGGRTDTQYF. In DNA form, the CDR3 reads TGTGCCAGCAGTGACTCGAGTGGCGGGGGTCGCACAGATACGCAGTATTTT.

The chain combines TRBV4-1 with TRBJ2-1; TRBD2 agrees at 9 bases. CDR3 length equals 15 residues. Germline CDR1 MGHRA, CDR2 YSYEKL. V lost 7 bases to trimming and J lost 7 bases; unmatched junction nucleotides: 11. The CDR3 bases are TGCGCCAGCAAACCGGCTGCGGGGGGGCCTAATGAGCAGTTCTTC. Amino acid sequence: CASKPAAGGPNEQFF.

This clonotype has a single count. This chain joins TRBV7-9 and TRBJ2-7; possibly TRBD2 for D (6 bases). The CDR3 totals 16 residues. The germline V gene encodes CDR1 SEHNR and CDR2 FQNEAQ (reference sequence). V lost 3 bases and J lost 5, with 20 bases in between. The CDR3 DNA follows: TGTGCCAGCAGCTTTGCCGACGTACACAGGAGGGACGAGCAGTACTTC. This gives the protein CASSFADVHRRDEQYF.

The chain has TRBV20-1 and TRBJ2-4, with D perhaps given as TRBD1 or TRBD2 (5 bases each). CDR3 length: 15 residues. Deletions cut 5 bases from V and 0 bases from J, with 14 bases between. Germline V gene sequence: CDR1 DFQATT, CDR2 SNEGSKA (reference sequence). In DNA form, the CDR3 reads TGCAGTGCTCGAGGAAGGGACGTAGCCAAAAACATTCAGTACTTC. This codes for CSARGRDVAKNIQYF.

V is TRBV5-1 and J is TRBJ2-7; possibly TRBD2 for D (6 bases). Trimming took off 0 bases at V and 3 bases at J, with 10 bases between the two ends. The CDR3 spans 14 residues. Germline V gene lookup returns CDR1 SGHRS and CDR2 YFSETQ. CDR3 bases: TGCGCCAGCAGCTTGGAGGTTAGCGGCTACGAGCAGTACTTC. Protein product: CASSLEVSGYEQYF.

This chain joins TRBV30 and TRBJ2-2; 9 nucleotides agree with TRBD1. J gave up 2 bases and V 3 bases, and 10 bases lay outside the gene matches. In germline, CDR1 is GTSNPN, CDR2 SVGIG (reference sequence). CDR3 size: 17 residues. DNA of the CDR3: TGTGCCTGGAGGGCGAGGTTGGGACAGGGAAACACCGGGGAGCTGTTTTTT. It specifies CAWRARLGQGNTGELFF.

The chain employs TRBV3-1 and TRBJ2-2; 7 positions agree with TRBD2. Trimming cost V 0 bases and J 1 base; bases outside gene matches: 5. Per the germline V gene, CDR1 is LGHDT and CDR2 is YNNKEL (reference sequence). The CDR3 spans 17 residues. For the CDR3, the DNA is TGTGCCAGCAGCCAAGATCCCGAGCGGGAGAACACCGGGGAGCTGTTTTTT. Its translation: CASSQDPERENTGELFF.

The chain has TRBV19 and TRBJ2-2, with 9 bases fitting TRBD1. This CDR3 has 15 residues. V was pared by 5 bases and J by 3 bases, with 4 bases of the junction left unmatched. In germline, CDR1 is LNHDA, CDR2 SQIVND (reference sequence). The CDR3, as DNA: TGTGCCAGTAGTGCGGACAGGGGCCACACCGGGGAGCTGTTTTTT. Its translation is CASSADRGHTGELFF. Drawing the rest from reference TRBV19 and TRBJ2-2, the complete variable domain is DGGITQSPKYLFRKEGQNVTLSCEQNLNHDAMYWYRQDPGQGLRLIYYSQIVNDFQKGDIAEGYSVSREKKESFPLTVTSAQKNPTAFYLCASSADRGHTGELFFGEGSRLTVL.

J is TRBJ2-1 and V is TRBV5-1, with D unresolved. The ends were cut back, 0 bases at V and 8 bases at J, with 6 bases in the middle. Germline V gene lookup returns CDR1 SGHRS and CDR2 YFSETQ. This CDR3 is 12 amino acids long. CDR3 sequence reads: CASSLGNDEQFF. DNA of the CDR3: TGCGCCAGCAGCTTGGGTAACGATGAGCAGTTCTTC. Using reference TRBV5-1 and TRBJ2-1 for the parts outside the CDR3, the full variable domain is KAGVTQTPRYLIKTRGQQVTLSCSPISGHRSVSWYQQTPGQGLQFLFEYFSETQRNKGNFPGRFSGRQFSNSRSEMNVSTLELGDSALYLCASSLGNDEQFFGPGTRLTVL.

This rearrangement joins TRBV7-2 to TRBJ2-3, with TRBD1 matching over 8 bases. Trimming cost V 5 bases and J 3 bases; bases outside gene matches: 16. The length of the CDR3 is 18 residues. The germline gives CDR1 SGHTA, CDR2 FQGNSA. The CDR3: CASSPRGLGQGATDTQYF. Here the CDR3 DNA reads TGTGCCAGCAGCCCCCGAGGCTTAGGGCAGGGGGCAACAGATACGCAGTATTTT.

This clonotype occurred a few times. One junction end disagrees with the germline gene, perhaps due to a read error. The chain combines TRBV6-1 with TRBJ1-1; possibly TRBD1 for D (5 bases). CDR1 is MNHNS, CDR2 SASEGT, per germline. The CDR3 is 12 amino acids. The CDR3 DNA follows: TGCTCCGGGACGGCGATGAACACTGAAGCTTTCTTT. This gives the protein CSGTAMNTEAFF.

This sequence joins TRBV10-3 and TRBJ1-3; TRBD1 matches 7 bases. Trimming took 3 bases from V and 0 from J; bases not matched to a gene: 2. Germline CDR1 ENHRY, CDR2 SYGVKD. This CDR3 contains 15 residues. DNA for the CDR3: TGTGCCATCAGTGAATACAGGGGCTCTGGAAACACCATATATTTT. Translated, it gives CAISEYRGSGNTIYF.

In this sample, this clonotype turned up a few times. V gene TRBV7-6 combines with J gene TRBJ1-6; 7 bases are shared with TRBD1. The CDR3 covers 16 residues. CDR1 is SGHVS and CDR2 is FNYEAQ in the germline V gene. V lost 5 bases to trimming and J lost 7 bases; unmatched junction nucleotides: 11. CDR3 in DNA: TGTGCCAGCAGCGCGGCCGACAGGGAGTGGAATTCACCCCTCCACTTT. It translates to CASSAADREWNSPLHF.

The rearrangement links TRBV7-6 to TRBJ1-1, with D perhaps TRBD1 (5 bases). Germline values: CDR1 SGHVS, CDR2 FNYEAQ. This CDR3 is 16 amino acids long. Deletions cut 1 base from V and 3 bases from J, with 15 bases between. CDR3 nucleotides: TGTGCCAGCAGCTTAGGTTGGGGCTCCAGGGACACTGAAGCTTTCTTT. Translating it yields CASSLGWGSRDTEAFF.

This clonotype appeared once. CDR3 sequence reads: CAWKPGGQGGYTF. The DNA of the CDR3 is TGTGCCTGGAAGCCAGGTGGACAGGGAGGCTACACCTTC. V and J are TRBV30 and TRBJ1-2, with 8 nucleotides matching TRBD1. Germline V gene data show CDR1 as GTSNPN and CDR2 as SVGIG (reference sequence). CDR3 size: 13 residues. V shed 4 bases, J shed 8 bases, and the junction held 9 bases outside the gene matches. Looking up the rest from reference TRBV30 and TRBJ1-2 gives the full variable domain: SQTIHQWPATLVQPVGSPLSLECTVEGTSNPNLYWYRQAAGRGLQLLFYSVGIGQISSEVPQNLSASRPQDRQFILSSKKLLLSDSGFYLCAWKPGGQGGYTFGSGTRLTVV.

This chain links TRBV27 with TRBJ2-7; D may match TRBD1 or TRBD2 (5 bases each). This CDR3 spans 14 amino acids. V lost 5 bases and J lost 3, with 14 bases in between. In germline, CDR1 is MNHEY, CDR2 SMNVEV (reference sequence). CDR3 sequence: CASSGTYVGYEQYF. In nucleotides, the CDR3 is TGTGCCAGCAGTGGGACGTACGTGGGCTACGAGCAGTACTTC.